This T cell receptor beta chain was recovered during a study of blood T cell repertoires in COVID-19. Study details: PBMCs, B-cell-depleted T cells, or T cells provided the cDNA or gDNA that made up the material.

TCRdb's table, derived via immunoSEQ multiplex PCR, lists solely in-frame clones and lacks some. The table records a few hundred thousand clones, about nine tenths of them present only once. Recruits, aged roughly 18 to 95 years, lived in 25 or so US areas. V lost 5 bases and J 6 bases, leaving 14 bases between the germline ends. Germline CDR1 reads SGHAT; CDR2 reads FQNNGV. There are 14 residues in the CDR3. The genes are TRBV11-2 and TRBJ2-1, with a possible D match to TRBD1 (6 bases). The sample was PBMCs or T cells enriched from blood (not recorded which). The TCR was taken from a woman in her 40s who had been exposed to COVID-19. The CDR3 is CASSLRQVRNEQFF. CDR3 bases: TGTGCCAGCAGCCTCAGACAGGTTCGCAATGAGCAGTTCTTC.